A single sample is the source of the 5 T cell receptor beta chains below, sequenced in a study of OX40 agonist ivuxolimab in advanced cancers. The method was immunoSEQ multiplex PCR; TCRdb's version includes in-frame clones alone and lacks a portion of them. Here the sample spans tens of thousands of clones, around 90% being singletons. Specimen: CD4+ or CD8+ T cells sorted from blood, collected in a trial of the OX40 agonist ivuxolimab. All receptors derive from an adult with an advanced solid tumor such as melanoma, head and neck, liver or kidney cancer.

The V call is TRBV5-4, the J call TRBJ1-3; D not certain. Trimming stripped 0 bases from V and 0 bases from J, with 10 bases between. Looked up from germline, CDR1 is SGHNT and CDR2 is YYREEE (reference sequence). The CDR3 has 16 residues. CDR3 coding DNA: TGTGCCAGCAGCTTGGGTAACAGATACTCTGGAAACACCATATATTTT. This sequence encodes CASSLGNRYSGNTIYF.

This chain links TRBV10-3 with TRBJ2-2; TRBD2 matches 8 bases. This CDR3 is 12 amino acids long. Unmatched junction bases numbered 4, after V lost 10 bases and J lost 6 bases. In germline, CDR1 is ENHRY, CDR2 SYGVKD. The CDR3 DNA reads TGTGCCACCACGGGGGGGTCCGGGGAGCTGTTTTTT. Its protein product is CATTGGSGELFF.

The V call is TRBV2, the J call TRBJ1-5, with D tentatively TRBD1 (5 bases). The germline CDR1 and CDR2 sequences are SNHLY and FYNNEI. The CDR3 loop spans 14 amino acids. Trimming cost V 4 bases and J 6 bases, with 13 bases left between them. CDR3 loop: CASSVFRAGQPQHF. CDR3 coding DNA: TGTGCCAGCAGTGTCTTCAGGGCTGGTCAGCCCCAGCATTTT.

The CDR3: CAWRFGPWLNEQFF. The CDR3 nucleotides are TGTGCCTGGAGATTCGGCCCCTGGTTGAATGAGCAGTTCTTC. The chain employs TRBV30 and TRBJ2-1, with D unclear. Trimming pared 3 bases from V and 7 bases from J, leaving 16 bases between. CDR3 size: 14 residues. Per germline, CDR1 GTSNPN and CDR2 SVGIG (reference sequence). The variable domain in full, with the rest retrieved from reference TRBV30 and TRBJ2-1, is SQTIHQWPATLVQPVGSPLSLECTVEGTSNPNLYWYRQAAGRGLQLLFYSVGIGQISSEVPQNLSASRPQDRQFILSSKKLLLSDSGFYLCAWRFGPWLNEQFFGPGTRLTVL.

This chain uses TRBV11-3 with TRBJ2-1, with D possibly TRBD1 on 6 matching bases. The CDR3 is made up of 15 amino acids. The V and J ends lost 4 bases and 6 bases respectively, with 16 bases between them. Germline V CDR1 and CDR2: SGHNT, YENEEA. The CDR3 sequence is CASSSLQGPLNEQFF. The CDR3 bases are TGTGCCAGCAGCTCTCTCCAGGGGCCCCTCAATGAGCAGTTCTTC. Complete variable domain (other parts from reference TRBV11-3 and TRBJ2-1): EAGVVQSPRYKIIEKKQPVAFWCNPISGHNTLYWYLQNLGQGPELLIRYENEEAVDDSQLPKDRFSAERLKGVDSTLKIQPAELGDSAVYLCASSSLQGPLNEQFFGPGTRLTVL.